One and the same sample provided the 18 T cell receptor beta chains below, sequenced in a study of blood T cell repertoires in COVID-19. Repertoires were generated with immunoSEQ multiplex PCR, while TCRdb's copy carries only in-frame clones and drops some. Here the sample spans fewer than 200,000 clones, approximately 91% being singletons. The sequenced material came from peripheral blood. Every receptor here comes from a man aged 18 to 30 with COVID-19, enrolled during active disease.

A word on this clone: A junction boundary mismatches the germline segment, possibly from a read error. The J gene is TRBJ1-4, the V gene TRBV4-3, with 8 bases that match TRBD1. This CDR3 has 13 residues. Looked up from germline, CDR1 is LGHNA and CDR2 is YSLEER. CDR3 loop: CASSQGTGEKLLF. CDR3 bases: TGCGCCAGCAGCCAGGGGACAGGTGAAAAACTGCTTTTT.

The V and J genes are TRBV14 and TRBJ1-2; D is unclear. Between the trimmed V and J ends, which lost 0 bases and 7 bases, there was a span of 18 bases. The CDR3 contains 16 residues. Per germline, CDR1 SGHDN and CDR2 FVKESK. CDR3 coding DNA: TGTGCCAGCAGCCAAGATCTTCGGGCCCGAGGGAGTGGCTACACCTTC. Translated, it gives CASSQDLRARGSGYTF.

The chain uses TRBV10-3 and TRBJ2-1; tentative D call: TRBD1 (8 bases). The V end was cut by 2 bases, the J end by 8 bases, with 13 bases between. The CDR3 contains 14 residues. Germline V gene data show CDR1 as ENHRY and CDR2 as SYGVKD. CDR3 protein: CAISEVQGGYEQFF. CDR3 nucleotides: TGTGCCATCAGTGAGGTACAGGGGGGGTATGAGCAGTTCTTC.

The J gene is TRBJ2-7, the V gene TRBV6-2 or TRBV6-3; no clear D gene. Trimming pared 6 bases from V and 3 bases from J, leaving 6 bases between. The germline gives CDR1 MNHEY, CDR2 SVGEGT. The CDR3 contains 11 residues. The CDR3 is CASSQYYEQYF. The CDR3 bases are TGTGCCAGCAGCCAATACTACGAGCAGTACTTC.

The gene calls are TRBV15 and TRBJ1-4, with D perhaps matching TRBD1 (5 bases). The CDR3 consists of 16 residues. V was pared by 3 bases and J by 0 bases, with 11 bases between. CDR1 LNHNV and CDR2 YYDKDF come from the germline V gene (reference sequence). The chain's CDR3 is CATSRGPRSTNEKLFF. CDR3 coding DNA: TGTGCCACCAGCAGGGGGCCTCGATCAACTAATGAAAAACTGTTTTTT. The full variable domain, with the rest looked up from reference TRBV15 and TRBJ1-4, is DAMVIQNPRYQVTQFGKPVTLSCSQTLNHNVMYWYQQKSSQAPKLLFHYYDKDFNNEADTPDNFQSRRPNTSFCFLDIRSPGLGDTAMYLCATSRGPRSTNEKLFFGSGTQLSVL.

This chain links TRBV30 with TRBJ1-4, with TRBD1 matching over 11 bases. Looked up from germline, CDR1 is GTSNPN and CDR2 is SVGIG (reference sequence). This CDR3 spans 15 amino acids. Losses at the gene ends were 2 bases for V and 8 bases for J; bases not matched to a gene: 7. The CDR3 DNA is TGTGCCTGGAGTAAAGGGACAGGGGGGACGGAAAAACTGTTTTTT. Protein sequence: CAWSKGTGGTEKLFF.

CDR3 nucleotides: TGTGCCAGCAGAAGGACAGGGGATCGCTATGGCTACACCTTC. This gives the protein CASRRTGDRYGYTF. The chain employs TRBV27 and TRBJ1-2; 9 nucleotides align to TRBD1. The J segment lost 4 bases and the V segment lost 6 bases, leaving 6 bases of the junction unmatched. In germline, CDR1 is MNHEY, CDR2 SMNVEV (reference sequence). The CDR3 sequence is 14 residues long.

V gene TRBV3-1 (or the pseudogene TRBV3-2) combines with J gene TRBJ1-6; D possibly corresponds to TRBD1 (5 bases). CDR1 is LGHDT, CDR2 YNNKEL, per germline (reference sequence). V lost 0 bases, J lost 6 bases, and 12 bases lay in between. The CDR3 is 16 residues long. The CDR3 coding sequence is TGTGCCAGCAGCCAAGATCTGGAAGGGGCTAATTCACCCCTCCACTTT. It specifies CASSQDLEGANSPLHF.

The chain carries TRBV18 and TRBJ1-5; D may be TRBD1 (6 bases). The V gene lost 4 bases and the J gene lost 10 bases, with 17 bases spanning the gap. The CDR3 is 14 amino acids. Germline-derived CDR1 and CDR2 are KGHSH and LQKENI. CDR3 DNA: TGTGCCAGCTCACACGGACAGTCCCTAGAACCCCAGCATTTT. This translates into CASSHGQSLEPQHF.

This clone was counted only a few times. This sequence joins TRBV27 and TRBJ1-1; D call uncertain. V was shortened by 0 bases and J by 5 bases, with 10 bases between the two germline ends. The CDR3 covers 14 residues. The germline V gene encodes CDR1 MNHEY and CDR2 SMNVEV (reference sequence). In DNA form, the CDR3 reads TGTGCCAGCAGTTTATCGTCCTGGAGGACTGAAGCTTTCTTT. It translates to CASSLSSWRTEAFF.

This sequence joins TRBV19 and TRBJ1-6; D unresolved. Germline lookup yields CDR1 LNHDA and CDR2 SQIVND (reference sequence). V was shortened by 4 bases and J by 7 bases, with 8 bases between the two germline ends. This CDR3 is built from 13 residues. CDR3 sequence (DNA): TGTGCCAGTAGTACCGGGGTCAATTCACCCCTCCACTTT. This encodes CASSTGVNSPLHF.

The gene calls are TRBV28 and TRBJ2-1, with 12 positions matching TRBD2. CDR3 length: 20 amino acids. The junction had 10 bases not matched to a gene; V was cut back by 1 base and J by 0 bases. The germline V gene encodes CDR1 MDHEN and CDR2 SYDVKM. As DNA, the CDR3 is TGTGCCAGCAGTTTATCGACTAGCGGGAGATGGGGGGACTCCTACAATGAGCAGTTCTTC. Residues: CASSLSTSGRWGDSYNEQFF.

The genes are TRBV21-1 and TRBJ2-1; the table assigns TRBD2, which was not confirmed against the DNA. TRBV21-1 is a pseudogene segment. The CDR3 is made up of 16 amino acids. The CDR3 is CASSKGSGREVNEQFF. Here the CDR3 DNA reads TGTGCCAGCAGCAAGGGTAGCGGGAGAGAGGTCAATGAGCAGTTCTTC.

The genes are TRBV5-4 and TRBJ1-2; D is perhaps TRBD1 (5 bases). The length of the CDR3 is 13 residues. The ends were cut back, 4 bases at V and 8 bases at J, with 15 bases in the middle. Germline CDR1 is SGHNT and CDR2 is YYREEE (reference sequence). CDR3 nucleotide sequence: TGTGCCAGCAGCCGTTGGGGCGCGAGGGGCTACACCTTC. It yields the protein CASSRWGARGYTF.

This clone was seen only a few times. This rearrangement joins TRBV7-9 to TRBJ2-1; 8 bases are a match to TRBD2. V trimming: 2 bases; J trimming: 7 bases; junction bases outside the gene matches: 7. Germline V gene sequence: CDR1 SEHNR, CDR2 FQNEAQ (reference sequence). CDR3 length equals 15 residues. The CDR3 DNA is TGTGCCAGCAGCTTACCGAGCGGGAGCTGGAATGAGCAGTTCTTC. This encodes CASSLPSGSWNEQFF.

The chain combines TRBV9 with TRBJ2-2; D is uncertain. The CDR3 has 15 amino acids. CDR1 is SGDLS, CDR2 YYNGEE, per germline. Between the trimmed V and J ends, which lost 4 bases and 3 bases, there was a span of 13 bases. This chain's CDR3 is CASSTRPADTGELFF. DNA for the CDR3: TGTGCCAGCAGCACCCGACCGGCGGACACCGGGGAGCTGTTTTTT.

This chain joins TRBV10-3 and TRBJ1-1, with a possible D match to TRBD1 (5 bases). Trimming left V 5 bases short and J 3 bases short, with 10 bases between. CDR3 size: 13 residues. Germline V gives CDR1 ENHRY, CDR2 SYGVKD. The CDR3 DNA reads TGTGCCATCAGTCTTGACAGAGACACTGAAGCTTTCTTT. It specifies CAISLDRDTEAFF.

This clone showed up just once. The CDR3 reads CASSFSGVGYTF. The DNA of the CDR3 is TGTGCCAGCAGCTTTTCGGGAGTCGGCTACACCTTC. The chain links TRBV7-2 to TRBJ1-2, with no clear D. The CDR3 sequence is 12 residues long. V was clipped by 3 bases and J by 8 bases, with 10 bases between them. The germline gives CDR1 SGHTA, CDR2 FQGNSA.